These T cell receptor beta chains were read from a single sample in a study of cytomegalovirus exposure and HLA in healthy donors. Measured with immunoSEQ multiplex PCR; TCRdb has only the in-frame clones, and not every one. The table has around 220,000 clones, approximately 88% seen once. Material for sequencing was PBMCs. Source of these receptors: a woman aged 25 to 39 in good health and CMV-seropositive. CDR3s include the opening cysteine and the closing phenylalanine or tryptophan. The D gene is left open where the match is weak.

>TRBV30|TRBJ2-7|-
CAWSGRDFSYEQYF
>TRBV29-1|TRBJ1-4|-
CSVVGGVYNEKLFF
>TRBV6-1|TRBJ1-5|TRBD1
CASSDFRGPPQHF
>TRBV6-1|TRBJ1-1|TRBD1
CASRTGGFTEAFF
>TRBV30|TRBJ1-1|TRBD1
CAWSRGLRTEAFF
>TRBV5-1|TRBJ1-1|-
CASSFSNTEAFF
>TRBV6-5|TRBJ2-7|TRBD2
CASSYVAGAYEQYF
>TRBV28|TRBJ1-2|-
CASSLGGEYYGYTF
>TRBV19|TRBJ2-1|-
CASSPSGQGYNEQFF
>TRBV6-5|TRBJ2-3|-
CASSYRGAHTDTQYF
>TRBV18|TRBJ2-1|TRBD2
CASSPTSSGDSYNEQFF
>TRBV7-2|TRBJ2-7|TRBD1
CASSLERTGGTYEQYF
>TRBV9|TRBJ2-3|-
CASSNESPFTDTQYF
>TRBV7-2|TRBJ1-2|-
CASSLAAPDGYTF
>TRBV2|TRBJ1-1|-
CASSVSRDTEAFF
>TRBV28|TRBJ1-5|TRBD1
CANQPGTGGNQPQHF
>TRBV30|TRBJ1-2|TRBD1
CAWGDGRTGVPYGYTF
>TRBV10-1|TRBJ2-1|TRBD2
CASSENWGSGSYNEQFF
>TRBV4-3|TRBJ2-7|-
CASSQDVGQSSYEQYF
>TRBV5-1|TRBJ1-2|-
CASSFQAGDEGYTF
>TRBV10-3|TRBJ1-2|-
CAISESGGAANYGYTF
>TRBV27|TRBJ2-6|-
CASSSTGGANVLTF
>TRBV30|TRBJ1-1|-
CAWSVRVNTEAFF
>TRBV30|TRBJ2-3|TRBD2
CAWTIAGGTDTQYF
>TRBV25-1|TRBJ1-2|-
CASSDAGIAVTGYTF
>TRBV5-4|TRBJ2-7|-
CASSTTYEQYF
>TRBV27|TRBJ2-7|TRBD2
CASSRLAGPYEQYF
>TRBV6-1|TRBJ1-1|-
CASSEGFRVAFF
>TRBV29-1|TRBJ1-1|TRBD1
CSVRDRGALSTEAFF
>TRBV29-1|TRBJ1-1|-
CSVEGRRDGGTEAFF
>TRBV11-2|TRBJ1-5|TRBD1
CASSRTGVDQPQHF
>TRBV5-6|TRBJ1-2|-
CASSPKRDPRLYGYTF
>TRBV21-1|TRBJ2-1|-
CASSRWELYNEQFF
>TRBV15|TRBJ2-2|TRBD2
CATSRELAGGNTGELFF
>TRBV7-7|TRBJ1-2|-
CASSWEGHLYGYTF
>TRBV30|TRBJ1-3|-
CAWSGVVAGNTIYF
>TRBV10-1|TRBJ2-1|-
CASSEEGGPPKQFF
>TRBV4-2|TRBJ2-7|TRBD1
CASSQYRDRTYEQYF
>TRBV6-5|TRBJ2-7|TRBD1
CASSATGTGLYEQYF
>TRBV6-5|TRBJ2-7|-
CASSYDSQTLYEQYF
>TRBV29-1|TRBJ2-7|TRBD2
CSVELAGSYEQYF
>TRBV7-9|TRBJ2-7|-
CASSQLKKAGTEYYEQYF
>TRBV2|TRBJ2-7|TRBD2
CASSPGTTDEQYF
>TRBV5-1|TRBJ2-7|-
CASSPGTAYEQYF
>TRBV11-3|TRBJ1-1|TRBD1
CASSQFRPGQGGLNTEAFF
>TRBV11-2|TRBJ2-5|-
CASSLLSLGLLETQYF
>TRBV6-1|TRBJ2-7|TRBD2
CASSEEEGGQGEQYF
>TRBV5-4|TRBJ1-1|-
CASSLEGALETEAFF
>TRBV5-1|TRBJ1-1|-
CASRGNTEAFF
>TRBV2|TRBJ2-1|-
CASSDPGYYNEQFF